This T cell receptor (beta chain) was identified during a study of T-cell reconstitution after alpha-beta-depleted transplantation in children. Study-wide findings and caveats: From newly produced T cells came most of the T-cell counts and diversity one year after transplant. Day-60 TCRbeta diversity that was high in some patients was derived from surviving recipient T cells and thymic progenitors.

The germline V gene encodes CDR1 SGHRS and CDR2 YFSETQ. This CDR3 spans 17 amino acids. V lost 1 base and J lost 3, with 19 bases in between. About this clonotype: Its antigen remains unidentified.

Preparation of the TCRbeta library used unique molecular identifiers. MiXCR, applied by TCRdb to the PCR reads, yields one record per CDR3 protein. The sample shows 250,000 or so distinct CDR3 sequences, 24% of them seen only once. V gene TRBV5-1 combines with J gene TRBJ1-2, with D unresolved. The specimen comprised PBMCs, mostly from graft donor cells, sampled 360 days after TCRalphabeta/CD19-depleted stem cell transplant. This TCR was sampled from a female patient aged 2 to 10 who had a stem cell transplant for congenital amegakaryocytic thrombocytopenia, so the T cells may come from the graft donor. The CDR3 loop is CASSLSSLLGWDYGYTF. Written as DNA, the CDR3 is TGCGCCAGCAGCTTGTCTTCCCTCCTCGGGTGGGACTATGGCTACACCTTC.